The T cell receptor (beta chain) under discussion was sequenced for a study of blood T cell repertoires in COVID-19. Only in-frame clones appear in the TCRdb table, and some are missing; sequencing was by immunoSEQ multiplex PCR. The table has under 350,000 clones, 70% to 90% seen once. Only one count was recorded for this clone. Trimming removed 3 bases from V and 6 bases from J, with 15 bases in between. Germline V gives CDR1 SEHNR, CDR2 FQNEAQ (reference sequence). The CDR3 has 15 amino acids. This rearrangement joins TRBV7-9 to TRBJ2-1, with D unresolved. The source material was PBMCs or T cells enriched from blood (not recorded which). This clonotype was obtained from a woman between 35 and 50 years old with acute COVID-19. CDR3 DNA sequence: TGTGCCAGCAGCTTCGTCTCGATTACATCCAATGAGCAGTTCTTC. It is translated as CASSFVSITSNEQFF.